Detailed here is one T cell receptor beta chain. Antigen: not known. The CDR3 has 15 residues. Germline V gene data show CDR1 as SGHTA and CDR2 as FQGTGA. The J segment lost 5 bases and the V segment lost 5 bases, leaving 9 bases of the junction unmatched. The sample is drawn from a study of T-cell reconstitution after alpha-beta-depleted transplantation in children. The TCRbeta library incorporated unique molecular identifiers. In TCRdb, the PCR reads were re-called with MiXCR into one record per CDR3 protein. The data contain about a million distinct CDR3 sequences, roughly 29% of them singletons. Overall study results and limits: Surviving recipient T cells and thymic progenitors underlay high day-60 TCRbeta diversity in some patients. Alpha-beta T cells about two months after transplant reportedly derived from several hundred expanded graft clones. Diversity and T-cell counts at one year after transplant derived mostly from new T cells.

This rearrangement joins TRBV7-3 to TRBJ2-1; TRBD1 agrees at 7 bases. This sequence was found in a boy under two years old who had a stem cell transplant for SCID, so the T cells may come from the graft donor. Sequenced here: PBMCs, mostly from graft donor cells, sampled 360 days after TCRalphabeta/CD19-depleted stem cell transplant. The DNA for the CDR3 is TGTGCCAGCAGCCCTGACAGGGCGAGGGACAATGAGCAGTTCTTC. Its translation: CASSPDRARDNEQFF.